What follows describes a single TCR beta chain. Clones were read by immunoSEQ multiplex PCR, and TCRdb kept only the in-frame ones, dropping some. The data hold fewer than 350,000 clones, with roughly 79% observed a single time. This entry belongs to a study of blood T cell repertoires in COVID-19. Study overall: The samples span acute and convalescent COVID-19 from the United States, Italy and Spain.

V lost 4 bases to trimming and J lost 0 bases, with 16 bases between them. The CDR3 runs to 18 residues. The germline V gene encodes CDR1 MNHNS and CDR2 SASEGT. This TCR came from a woman aged 55-70 years with active or convalescent COVID-19. What was sequenced was peripheral blood. This chain uses TRBV6-1 with TRBJ1-6; tentatively, D is TRBD1 (6 bases). The CDR3 spells CASSGQGRWGSYNSPLHF. The CDR3 DNA follows: TGTGCCAGCAGTGGGCAGGGGCGCTGGGGCTCCTATAATTCACCCCTCCACTTT.